This T cell receptor (beta chain) was recorded in a study of OX40 agonist ivuxolimab in advanced cancers. Study summary: Among those treated, three patients had partial responses, one with hepatocellular carcinoma and two with cutaneous melanoma.

The repertoire was sequenced with immunoSEQ multiplex PCR; TCRdb's copy has only in-frame clones and lacks some. The profile covers tens of thousands of clones, with 85% to 95% appearing a single time and approximately 9.9% taken by the ten largest. Germline assignment: CDR1 SGHTA and CDR2 FQGTGA. This CDR3 has 13 amino acids. The ends were cut back, 0 bases at V and 4 bases at J, with 5 bases in the middle. Patients were ineligible given autoimmune disease history or systemic immunosuppression. The sequences come from CD4+ or CD8+ T cells sorted from blood, collected in a trial of the OX40 agonist ivuxolimab. The sequence came from an adult with an advanced solid tumor such as melanoma, head and neck, liver or kidney cancer. V usage is TRBV7-3 and J usage is TRBJ2-3; the D is unclear. CDR3 loop: CASSLTGPDTQYF. CDR3 coding DNA: TGTGCCAGCAGCTTAACTGGGCCAGATACGCAGTATTTT.